One and the same sample provided the 16 T cell receptor beta chains below, sequenced in a study of blood T cells in healthy people across ages. PCR was performed a second time for 7 to 11 cycles using a sample-barcoded 5' primer and a J-beta primer mix. TCRdb called the 5' RACE reads again in MiXCR, with one record for every CDR3 protein. The sample gives 850,000 to 1,300,000 distinct CDR3 sequences, less than 50% of which show up once; approximately 20% is in the top ten. Sequencing was performed on blood. The receptors shown here come from a woman in her sixties or seventies in good health.

This chain joins TRBV27 and TRBJ1-4; 8 bases fit TRBD1. The V gene end was trimmed by 8 bases and the J gene end by 6 bases; junction bases not matched to a gene: 8. Looked up from germline, CDR1 is MNHEY and CDR2 is SMNVEV (reference sequence). The CDR3 is 14 residues long. The CDR3: CASAVTGVYEKLFF. In nucleotides, the CDR3 is TGTGCCAGCGCAGTGACAGGGGTCTATGAAAAACTGTTTTTT. Together with reference TRBV27 and TRBJ1-4, the CDR3 gives the full variable domain: EAQVTQNPRYLITVTGKKLTVTCSQNMNHEYMSWYRQDPGLGLRQIYYSMNVEVTDKGDVPEGYKVSRKEKRNFPLILESPSPNQTSLYFCASAVTGVYEKLFFGSGTQLSVL.

This clonotype came up a few times. The chain joins TRBV11-2 to TRBJ2-4, with 10 bases that match TRBD1. The tail of the sequence fits TRBJ2-7 better, so the J call may be wrong. The CDR3 runs 15 residues. Per germline, CDR1 SGHAT and CDR2 FQNNGV. The CDR3 sequence is CASSLDWDRGGEQYF. The CDR3 DNA is TGTGCCAGCAGCTTAGATTGGGACAGGGGCGGCGAGCAGTACTTC.

The rearrangement joins TRBV4-1 to TRBJ2-1, with TRBD1 matching 10 bases. This CDR3 spans 17 amino acids. Germline V gene sequence: CDR1 MGHRA, CDR2 YSYEKL. The trim removed 1 base at V and 10 bases at J, leaving 13 bases unmatched. The CDR3 protein is CASSQVPGQGRAQEQFF. The CDR3 bases are TGCGCCAGCAGCCAAGTACCGGGACAGGGGCGTGCTCAGGAGCAGTTCTTC.

This clonotype has a handful of counts. The J gene is TRBJ2-1, the V gene TRBV20-1, with 7 bases matching TRBD2. Germline lookup yields CDR1 DFQATT and CDR2 SNEGSKA (reference sequence). There are 14 residues in the CDR3. The CDR3 here is CSATGGSSYNEQFF. CDR3 DNA: TGCAGCGCCACAGGCGGGAGCTCCTACAATGAGCAGTTCTTC.

This chain uses TRBV5-1 with TRBJ2-6; the match to TRBD1 covers 7 bases. Germline lookup yields CDR1 SGHRS and CDR2 YFSETQ. J lost 2 bases, V lost 3 bases, and 5 bases had no gene match. This CDR3 is built from 16 residues. DNA for the CDR3: TGCGCCAGCAGCTATACAGGGGTTGCTGGGGCCAACGTCCTGACTTTC. It is translated as CASSYTGVAGANVLTF. Combining the CDR3 with reference TRBV5-1 and TRBJ2-6 gives the whole variable domain KAGVTQTPRYLIKTRGQQVTLSCSPISGHRSVSWYQQTPGQGLQFLFEYFSETQRNKGNFPGRFSGRQFSNSRSEMNVSTLELGDSALYLCASSYTGVAGANVLTFGAGSRLTVL.

This clonotype was observed a few times. This chain uses TRBV24-1 with TRBJ1-2, with unresolved D. Germline V gives CDR1 KGHDR, CDR2 SFDVKD. The CDR3 consists of 13 residues. Trimming stripped 5 bases from V and 1 base from J, with 7 bases between. CDR3: CATSAESNYGYTF. CDR3 nucleotides: TGTGCCACCAGTGCGGAGAGTAACTATGGCTACACCTTC.

This clonotype was found many times. The V call is TRBV29-1, the J call TRBJ2-5, with D unclear. Per germline, CDR1 SQVTM and CDR2 ANQGSEA. The CDR3 is 10 residues long. Trimming pared 7 bases from V and 2 bases from J, leaving 5 bases between. The CDR3 nucleotides read TGCAGCGGGGGTCAAGAGACCCAGTACTTC. This sequence encodes CSGGQETQYF.

The sample holds a few counts of this clonotype. The V gene is TRBV7-2, the J gene TRBJ2-1; 14 nucleotides align to TRBD2. J was trimmed by 1 base and V by 4 bases; bases with no gene match: 12. Per germline, CDR1 SGHTA and CDR2 FQGNSA. The CDR3 runs 20 residues. For the CDR3, the DNA is TGTGCCAGCAGCTGGAGGGGACTAGCGGGAGTGGGAAGTTCCTACAATGAGCAGTTCTTC. The encoded protein is CASSWRGLAGVGSSYNEQFF.

The chain recombines TRBV12-3 or TRBV12-4 with TRBJ2-2, with TRBD1 identical over 7 bases. The length of the CDR3 is 15 residues. Trimming at V came to 6 bases and at J to 5 bases, leaving 9 bases not matched to a gene. The CDR3, as DNA: TGTGCCAGCAGGACCGGGACAGAAAGGACCGGGGAGCTGTTTTTT. It translates to CASRTGTERTGELFF.

This chain links TRBV6-5 with TRBJ1-2; TRBD1 aligns across 7 bases. The CDR3 totals 14 residues. V was clipped by 5 bases and J by 0 bases; unmatched bases: 3. Per germline, CDR1 MNHEY and CDR2 SVGAGI. CDR3 loop: CASSADRPNYGYTF. The CDR3 coding sequence is TGTGCCAGCAGTGCGGACAGGCCTAACTATGGCTACACCTTC.

The chain joins TRBV10-3 to TRBJ1-5; no reliable D call. CDR1 and CDR2 from the germline V gene are ENHRY and SYGVKD. CDR3 size: 14 residues. V was clipped by 3 bases and J by 4 bases, with 10 bases between them. DNA of the CDR3: TGTGCCATCAGTGAAAGGGAGGGAAATCAGCCCCAGCATTTT. Amino acids: CAISEREGNQPQHF.

The chain combines TRBV5-1 with TRBJ2-1; D is possibly TRBD1 (5 bases). This CDR3 is 12 amino acids long. V was clipped by 4 bases and J by 8 bases, with 10 bases between them. CDR1 SGHRS and CDR2 YFSETQ come from the germline V gene. The CDR3 nucleotides are TGCGCCAGCAGCCTAGGGGTCCATGAGCAGTTCTTC. Translation: CASSLGVHEQFF.

This clonotype was counted only a few times. The chain is built from TRBV10-1 and TRBJ2-3; the D gene is possibly TRBD1 (6 bases). In germline, CDR1 is WNHNN, CDR2 SYGVQD (reference sequence). Deletions cut 6 bases from V and 2 bases from J, with 15 bases between. This CDR3 is built from 15 residues. The CDR3 loop reads CASSQMTGDTDTQYF. The CDR3 DNA is TGCGCCAGCAGCCAAATGACAGGAGACACAGATACGCAGTATTTT.

This clonotype appeared a single time. The chain uses TRBV20-1 and TRBJ2-1; TRBD1 might be the D (5 bases). The germline V and J ends were trimmed by 0 bases and 0 bases, with 12 bases remaining between them. Germline V CDR1 and CDR2: DFQATT, SNEGSKA (reference sequence). The CDR3 covers 16 residues. The CDR3 coding sequence is TGCAGTGCTAGAGATTATCAGGGAAGCTCCTACAATGAGCAGTTCTTC. It is translated as CSARDYQGSSYNEQFF.

The chain uses TRBV11-2 and TRBJ2-7, with 15 bases aligning to TRBD2. V lost 4 bases to trimming and J lost 4 bases; unmatched junction nucleotides: 8. The CDR3 spans 17 residues. Germline V lookup: CDR1 SGHAT, CDR2 FQNNGV. The CDR3 nucleotides read TGTGCCAGCAGCTCATATGGGGGGACTAGCGGGAGGTACGAGCAGTACTTC. Its translation is CASSSYGGTSGRYEQYF.

This rearrangement joins TRBV7-2 to TRBJ2-2; TRBD2 is a possible D gene (5 bases). The CDR3 has 19 residues. V shed 6 bases and J shed 4 bases, with 27 bases lying between them. Germline CDR1 is SGHTA and CDR2 is FQGNSA. Written as DNA, the CDR3 is TGTGCCAGCAGTCTTCCATCTAAAGGTCCGGGGATGAGCACCGGGGAGCTGTTTTTT. This translates into CASSLPSKGPGMSTGELFF.